These 15 T cell receptor beta chains came from one sample sequenced in a study of T-cell reconstitution after alpha-beta-depleted transplantation in children (TCRdb year 2016). The treatment or condition label on this specimen signifies: allogeneic hematopoietic cell transplantation with graft depleted of TCRalphabeta T cells and CD19 B cells. To prepare the library, PCR was applied. The data were produced on an Illumina HiSeq 2500. TCR libraries were prepared with molecular barcoding, using unique molecular identifiers to normalize TCRbeta repertoire quantification. In TCRdb, the public reads were trimmed at Q25 with fastp and aligned with MiXCR, with productive beta chains retained. A single entry per CDR3 protein holds the most common genes and DNA from its merged rows. Here the sample has 600,000 to 800,000 distinct CDR3 sequences; about an eighth occur a single time. 0.79% of the sample is taken by the ten largest.

The sequencing here drew on PBMCs, taken before TCRalphabeta/CD19-depleted stem cell transplant. These receptor sequences come from a girl aged 2 to 9 with congenital amegakaryocytic thrombocytopenia, due to receive a stem cell transplant.

There are many counts of this clonotype. The CDR3 region has the DNA TGTGCCAGCACATTACCCAGGGGTAGGACTGGGGCCAACGTCCTGACTTTC. Translating it yields CASTLPRGRTGANVLTF. The V and J genes are TRBV7-8 and TRBJ2-6, with D maybe TRBD1 (6 bases). CDR1 and CDR2 from the germline V gene are SGHVS and FQNEAQ. The CDR3 totals 17 residues. Trimming removed 7 bases from V and 2 bases from J, with 18 bases in between.

Concerning this clonotype: The junction and the germline gene differ at one end; a read error may be behind it. The chain has TRBV6-5 and TRBJ2-1, with 9 nucleotides matching TRBD1. Germline lookup yields CDR1 MNHEY and CDR2 SVGAGI. The CDR3 loop spans 16 amino acids. The CDR3 protein is CASSDSGTGISNEQFF. CDR3 in DNA: TGTGCCAGCAGTGACTCCGGGACAGGGATATCCAATGAGCAGTTCTTC.

The chain is built from TRBV11-2 and TRBJ2-5; a weak D match, TRBD1 (6 bases). The CDR3 covers 17 residues. Germline lookup yields CDR1 SGHAT and CDR2 FQNNGV. Between the trimmed V and J ends, which lost 1 base and 4 bases, there was a span of 19 bases. The CDR3 nucleotides are TGTGCCAGCAGCTTAGGAGTGTCAGGGGACCCTCGAGAGACCCAGTACTTC. This gives the protein CASSLGVSGDPRETQYF.

This clonotype was counted many times. The CDR3 sequence: CASSQFGSGRDNNEQFF. The CDR3 region has the DNA TGCGCCAGCAGCCAATTTGGTAGCGGGAGGGACAACAATGAGCAGTTCTTC. The chain combines TRBV4-1 with TRBJ2-1; TRBD2 agrees at 11 bases. The CDR3 loop spans 17 amino acids. V shed 2 bases and J 5 bases; nucleotides not matched to a gene: 8. Germline CDR1 reads MGHRA; CDR2 reads YSYEKL.

The chain has TRBV15 and TRBJ2-3, with 13 positions matching TRBD2. The germline gives CDR1 LNHNV, CDR2 YYDKDF (reference sequence). This CDR3 region has 17 residues. V trimming: 6 bases; J trimming: 3 bases; junction bases outside the gene matches: 9. CDR3 in amino acids: CATSRPGLAGPTDTQYF. The CDR3 DNA follows: TGTGCCACCAGTAGACCGGGACTAGCGGGGCCAACAGATACGCAGTATTTT.

V and J are TRBV29-1 and TRBJ2-3, with D unclear. CDR3 length: 12 amino acids. The V gene lost 7 bases and the J gene lost 4 bases, with 12 bases spanning the gap. The V gene's germline CDR1 is SQVTM and CDR2 ANQGSEA. DNA of the CDR3: TGCAGCGCGCACGGAATTTCAGATACGCAGTATTTT. This codes for CSAHGISDTQYF.

At least ten counts were recorded for this clonotype. CDR3 sequence (DNA): TGTGCCATCAGTAGAAGCGGGGGTAGCACCTACGAGCAGTACTTC. Its translation is CAISRSGGSTYEQYF. This chain connects TRBV10-3 to TRBJ2-7; 8 positions agree with TRBD2. The CDR3 sequence is 15 residues long. J lost 2 bases, V lost 5 bases, and 8 bases had no gene match. Germline V gene lookup returns CDR1 ENHRY and CDR2 SYGVKD.

For this clonotype: This may stem from a read error, because a much larger clone lies one nucleotide away. The chain carries TRBV29-1 and TRBJ2-1; D call uncertain. The CDR3 length is 11 residues. Trimming removed 4 bases from V and 9 bases from J, with 10 bases in between. Germline CDR1 and CDR2: SQVTM and ANQGSEA. CDR3 sequence (DNA): TGCAGCGTTGCAAGGTCCTCTGAGCAGTTCTTC. Translating gives CSVARSSEQFF.

This clonotype was recorded many times. V is TRBV28 and J is TRBJ2-7; D is ambiguous. This CDR3 comprises 14 residues. Germline CDR1 reads MDHEN; CDR2 reads SYDVKM. Trimming took 6 bases from V and 2 from J, leaving 14 bases between them. The CDR3 loop reads CASRQTSNPYEQYF. The CDR3 bases are TGTGCCAGCAGGCAAACCTCTAATCCCTACGAGCAGTACTTC.

This clonotype was recorded once. This may be a read error, as it is one base from a much larger clone. This sequence joins TRBV15 and TRBJ2-2, with a tentative D call TRBD1 (6 bases). The CDR3 extends over 17 amino acids. CDR1 and CDR2 (germline): LNHNV, YYDKDF (reference sequence). For the CDR3, the DNA is TGTGCCACCAGCAGAGATCGCCAGGGGCCCAACACCGGGGAGCTGTCTTTT. Translation gives CATSRDRQGPNTGELSF.

This clonotype was recorded at least ten times. The CDR3 sequence: CAFSSATDEQFF. The CDR3 region has the DNA TGTGCCTTCTCGTCGGCGACCGATGAGCAGTTCTTC. The chain uses TRBV27 and TRBJ2-1; D unclear. The CDR3 sequence is 12 residues long. Germline V gene lookup returns CDR1 MNHEY and CDR2 SMNVEV (reference sequence). The V end was cut by 11 bases, the J end by 8 bases, with 16 bases between.

In this sample, this clonotype turned up a few times. V is TRBV12-3 or TRBV12-4 and J is TRBJ2-6, with D tentatively TRBD1 (6 bases). Trimming shortened V by 2 bases and J by 0 bases, and 14 bases separated the two germline ends. The CDR3 covers 18 residues. In DNA, the CDR3 is TGTGCCAGCAGTTTATGGGGTCTGACAGGCTCTGGGGCCAACGTCCTGACTTTC. This translates into CASSLWGLTGSGANVLTF.

This clonotype was seen at least ten times. This rearrangement joins TRBV20-1 to TRBJ2-7; 14 positions match TRBD2. The length of the CDR3 is 16 residues. Germline trimming cut 0 bases from V and 6 bases from J; bases unmatched to any gene: 7. From germline, CDR1 is DFQATT and CDR2 SNEGSKA (reference sequence). Written as DNA, the CDR3 is TGCAGTGCTAGAGATTCGGGACTAGCGGGAGTTATCGAGCAGTACTTC. It yields the protein CSARDSGLAGVIEQYF.

This clonotype has at least ten counts. V is TRBV5-1 and J is TRBJ1-1; TRBD1 aligns across 9 bases. J lost 4 bases, V lost 4 bases, and 8 bases had no gene match. The V gene's germline CDR1 is SGHRS and CDR2 YFSETQ. This CDR3 is built from 15 residues. The CDR3 here is CASSGQQGAVTEAFF. CDR3 coding DNA: TGCGCCAGCAGCGGTCAACAGGGGGCCGTCACTGAAGCTTTCTTT.

In this sample, this clonotype turned up a few times. V is TRBV29-1 and J is TRBJ2-7; the D is unclear. The CDR3 sequence is 16 residues long. V dropped 8 bases and J dropped 0 bases, with 23 bases sitting between them. Germline V gene sequence: CDR1 SQVTM, CDR2 ANQGSEA. The DNA for the CDR3 is TGCAGCCCCTCGCCCGGTCTCCTTCTTAGCTCCTACGAGCAGTACTTC. This translates into CSPSPGLLLSSYEQYF.